This is a list of T cell receptor beta chains from one sample in a study of T-cell reconstitution after alpha-beta-depleted transplantation in children. TCRdb re-called the PCR reads with MiXCR, one entry per CDR3 protein. The sample has around 580,000 distinct CDR3 sequences; 23% are singletons. The sequencing used PBMCs, mostly from graft donor cells, collected 360 days after TCRalphabeta/CD19-depleted stem cell transplant. These TCRs come from a boy less than two years old who had a stem cell transplant for acute myeloid leukemia, so the T cells may come from the graft donor. CDR3s include the opening cysteine and the closing phenylalanine or tryptophan. D genes are given only for firm matches. Where a row states a size, it is once, few, many or the class of an expanded clone; other rows omit it.

abundance,v_gene,j_gene,d_gene,CDR3aa,CDR3nt
few,TRBV5-1,TRBJ2-1,TRBD2,CASRSLLAGPNEQFF,TGCGCCAGCAGATCTCTCCTAGCGGGGCCCAATGAGCAGTTCTTC
many,TRBV4-2,TRBJ1-6,.,CASSQAGYSPLHF,TGTGCCAGCAGCCAGGCTGGGTATTCACCCCTCCACTTT
.,TRBV28,TRBJ1-2,.,CASSFGARSYGYTF,TGTGCCAGCAGTTTTGGGGCGCGGAGCTATGGCTACACCTTC
few,TRBV5-1,TRBJ1-1,TRBD1,CASSTGTGRLNTEAFF,TGCGCCAGCAGCACAGGGACAGGTAGACTGAACACTGAAGCTTTCTTT
many,TRBV20-1,TRBJ2-7,.,CSVRGGRAYEQYF,TGCAGTGTCAGGGGAGGAAGGGCCTACGAGCAGTACTTC
.,TRBV10-2,TRBJ2-5,.,CASSEEPRPQTQYF,TGCGCCAGCAGTGAGGAGCCACGACCGCAGACCCAGTACTTC
few,TRBV6-1,TRBJ2-5,.,CASSPHLPGAQYF,TGTGCCAGCAGTCCCCATCTGCCCGGGGCCCAGTACTTC
.,TRBV24-1,TRBJ2-7,.,CATSGPGYEQYF,TGTGCCACCAGTGGACCGGGCTACGAGCAGTACTTC
few,TRBV20-1,TRBJ2-7,TRBD1,CSAFPSTGTGYYEQYF,TGCAGTGCTTTCCCTTCAACCGGGACAGGTTACTACGAGCAGTACTTC
few,TRBV9,TRBJ2-7,TRBD1,CASSAGQTIPEQYF,TGTGCCAGCAGCGCGGGACAGACCATCCCCGAGCAGTACTTC
few,TRBV12-3/TRBV12-4,TRBJ2-5,.,CASSPGQPGAQYF,TGTGCCAGCAGTCCTGGACAGCCCGGGGCCCAGTACTTC
.,TRBV20-1,TRBJ2-7,TRBD1,CSATQGSSLYEQYF,TGCAGTGCCACACAGGGGTCTTCCCTCTACGAGCAGTACTTC
.,TRBV20-1,TRBJ2-2,.,CSAEVQGTNTGELFF,TGCAGTGCGGAGGTCCAGGGGACGAACACCGGGGAGCTGTTTTTT
.,TRBV7-2,TRBJ1-6,.,CASSYGQPQNSPLHF,TGTGCCAGCAGCTACGGACAGCCTCAAAATTCACCCCTCCACTTT
.,TRBV27,TRBJ1-5,.,CASSSLGSSNQPQHF,TGTGCCAGCAGTTCGTTAGGGTCTTCCAATCAGCCCCAGCATTTT
many,TRBV12-3/TRBV12-4,TRBJ1-1,.,CASSLAGGTVNTEAFF,TGTGCCAGCAGTTTAGCGGGGGGGACCGTGAACACTGAAGCTTTCTTT
.,TRBV7-8,TRBJ2-7,.,CASSFAGLRGEQYF,TGTGCCAGCAGCTTCGCCGGGTTGCGTGGCGAGCAGTACTTC
.,TRBV7-2,TRBJ2-3,.,CASSSDEGDTDTQYF,TGTGCCAGCAGCTCGGACGAGGGAGACACAGATACGCAGTATTTT
.,TRBV12-3/TRBV12-4,TRBJ1-6,.,CASGSSGYSPLHF,TGTGCCAGCGGATCTTCAGGGTATTCACCCCTCCACTTT
many,TRBV20-1,TRBJ2-5,.,CSARRGGNQETQYF,TGCAGTGCTAGAAGGGGGGGGAACCAAGAGACCCAGTACTTC
many,TRBV4-3,TRBJ2-3,TRBD2,CASSQDPSGYSTDTQYF,TGCGCCAGCAGCCAAGATCCTAGCGGGTACAGCACAGATACGCAGTATTTT
many,TRBV6-5,TRBJ2-6,.,CASSLVGSLATGANVLTF,TGTGCCAGCAGTTTAGTAGGGTCCTTGGCCACTGGGGCCAACGTCCTGACTTTC
.,TRBV13,TRBJ1-2,TRBD1,CASSLGQGALIPYGYTF,TGTGCCAGCAGCTTAGGCCAGGGGGCCCTTATCCCCTATGGCTACACCTTC
.,TRBV19,TRBJ2-2,TRBD2,CASSVGTSFYGELFF,TGTGCCAGTAGTGTGGGGACTAGCTTTTACGGGGAGCTGTTTTTT
many,TRBV5-1,TRBJ2-5,.,CASSLTGVETQYF,TGCGCCAGCAGCCTGACCGGGGTGGAGACCCAGTACTTC
.,TRBV7-2,TRBJ2-3,TRBD2,CASRSSLAGSGDTQYF,TGTGCCAGCAGGTCGTCTCTAGCGGGGTCGGGAGATACGCAGTATTTT
.,TRBV12-3/TRBV12-4,TRBJ2-1,TRBD2,CASSSGSGGSLYNEQFF,TGTGCCAGCAGTTCGGGGTCCGGGGGGAGTTTATACAATGAGCAGTTCTTC
.,TRBV13,TRBJ1-1,.,CASSLGPGPGTEAFF,TGTGCCAGCAGCTTAGGGCCGGGTCCGGGCACTGAAGCTTTCTTT
many,TRBV28,TRBJ1-6,.,CASSFGDGFNSPLHF,TGTGCCAGCAGTTTCGGGGACGGCTTTAATTCACCCCTCCACTTT
many,TRBV5-5,TRBJ2-7,.,CASSLESEQYF,TGTGCCAGCAGCCTCGAAAGTGAGCAGTACTTC
.,TRBV20-1,TRBJ2-1,TRBD2,CSARATSGVRNEQFF,TGCAGTGCTAGAGCGACTAGCGGGGTTAGGAATGAGCAGTTCTTC
many,TRBV18,TRBJ2-4,.,CASSPVDLGYIQYF,TGTGCCAGCTCACCGGTCGACCTAGGGTACATTCAGTACTTC
few,TRBV20-1,TRBJ2-3,TRBD2,CSARDSGSIAGRPRLTDTQYF,TGCAGTGCTAGAGATTCGGGGTCGATAGCGGGGAGACCTAGACTAACAGATACGCAGTATTTT